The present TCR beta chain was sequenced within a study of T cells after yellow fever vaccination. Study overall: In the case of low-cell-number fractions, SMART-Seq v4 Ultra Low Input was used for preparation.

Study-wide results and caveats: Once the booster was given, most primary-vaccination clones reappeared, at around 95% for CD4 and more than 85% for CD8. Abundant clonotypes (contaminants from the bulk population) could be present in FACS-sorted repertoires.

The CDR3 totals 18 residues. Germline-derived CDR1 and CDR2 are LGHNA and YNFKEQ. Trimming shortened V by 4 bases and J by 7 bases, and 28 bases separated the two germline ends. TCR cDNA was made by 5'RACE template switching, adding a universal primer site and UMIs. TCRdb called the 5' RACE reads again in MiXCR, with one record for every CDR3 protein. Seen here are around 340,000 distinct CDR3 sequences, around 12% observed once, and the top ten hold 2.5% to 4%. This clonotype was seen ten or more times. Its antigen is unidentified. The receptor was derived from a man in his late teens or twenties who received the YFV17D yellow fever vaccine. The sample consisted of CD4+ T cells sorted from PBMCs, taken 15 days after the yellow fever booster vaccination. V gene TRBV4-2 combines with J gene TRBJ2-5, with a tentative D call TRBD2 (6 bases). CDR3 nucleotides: TGTGCCAGCAGCCCTAAGGGAGCCGGGACTTCCGCTCTTGGGACCCAGTACTTC. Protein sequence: CASSPKGAGTSALGTQYF.